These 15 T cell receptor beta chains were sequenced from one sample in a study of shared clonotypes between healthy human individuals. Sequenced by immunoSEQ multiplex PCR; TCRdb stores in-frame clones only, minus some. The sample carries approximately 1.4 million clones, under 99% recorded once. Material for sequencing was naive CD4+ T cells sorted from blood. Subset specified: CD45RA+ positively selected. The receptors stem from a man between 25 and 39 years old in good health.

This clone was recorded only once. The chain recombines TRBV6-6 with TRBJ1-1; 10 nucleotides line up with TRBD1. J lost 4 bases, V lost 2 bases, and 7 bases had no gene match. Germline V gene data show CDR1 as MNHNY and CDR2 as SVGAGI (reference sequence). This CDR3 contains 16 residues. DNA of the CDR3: TGTGCCAGCAGTTACCCGGGACAGGGGAGGGGCACTGAAGCTTTCTTT. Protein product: CASSYPGQGRGTEAFF.

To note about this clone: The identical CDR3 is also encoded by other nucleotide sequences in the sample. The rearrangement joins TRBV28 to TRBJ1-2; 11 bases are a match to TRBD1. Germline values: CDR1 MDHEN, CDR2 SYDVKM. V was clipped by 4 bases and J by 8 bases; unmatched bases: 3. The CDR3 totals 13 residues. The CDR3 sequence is CASSSGTGGGYTF. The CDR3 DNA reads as TGTGCCAGCAGTTCAGGGACAGGGGGAGGCTACACCTTC.

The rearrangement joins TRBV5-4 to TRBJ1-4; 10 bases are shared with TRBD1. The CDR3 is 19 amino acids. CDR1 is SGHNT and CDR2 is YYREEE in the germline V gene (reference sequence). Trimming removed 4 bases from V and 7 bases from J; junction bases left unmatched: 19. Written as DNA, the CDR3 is TGTGCCAGCAGCCGCTCAATGCCGGGACAGGGGAGTTTCGGTGAAAAACTGTTTTTT. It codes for CASSRSMPGQGSFGEKLFF. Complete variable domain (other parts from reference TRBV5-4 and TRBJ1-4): ETGVTQSPTHLIKTRGQQVTLRCSSQSGHNTVSWYQQALGQGPQFIFQYYREEENGRGNFPPRFSGLQFPNYSSELNVNALELDDSALYLCASSRSMPGQGSFGEKLFFGSGTQLSVL.

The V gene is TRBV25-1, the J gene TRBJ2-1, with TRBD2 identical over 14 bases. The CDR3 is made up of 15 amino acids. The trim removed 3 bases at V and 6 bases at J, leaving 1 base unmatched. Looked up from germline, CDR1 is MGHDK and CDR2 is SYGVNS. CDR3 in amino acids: CASSDGLAGGNEQFF. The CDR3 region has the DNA TGTGCCAGCAGTGACGGACTAGCGGGAGGCAATGAGCAGTTCTTC.

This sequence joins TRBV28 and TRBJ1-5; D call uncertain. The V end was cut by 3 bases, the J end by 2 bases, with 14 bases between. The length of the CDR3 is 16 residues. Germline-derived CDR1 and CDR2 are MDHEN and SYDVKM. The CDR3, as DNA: TGTGCCAGCAGTTTCACAGTGGCTGGAGGCAATCAGCCCCAGCATTTT. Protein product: CASSFTVAGGNQPQHF.

CDR3: CASAQYSEQPQHF. CDR3 nucleotides: TGTGCCAGCGCACAATACAGTGAACAGCCCCAGCATTTT. J is TRBJ1-5 and V is TRBV18, with no clear D. The germline V gene encodes CDR1 KGHSH and CDR2 LQKENI. V was shortened by 8 bases and J by 7 bases, with 15 bases between the two germline ends. The CDR3 covers 13 residues.

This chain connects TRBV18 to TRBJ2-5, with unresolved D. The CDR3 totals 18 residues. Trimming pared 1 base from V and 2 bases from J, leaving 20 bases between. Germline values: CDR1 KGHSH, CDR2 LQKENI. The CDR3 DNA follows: TGTGCCAGCTCACCACTTACCACTCTCGGCAGGTCACAAGAGACCCAGTACTTC. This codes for CASSPLTTLGRSQETQYF. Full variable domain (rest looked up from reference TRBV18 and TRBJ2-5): NAGVMQNPRHLVRRRGQEARLRCSPMKGHSHVYWYRQLPEEGLKFMVYLQKENIIDESGMPKERFSAEFPKEGPSILRIQQVVRGDSAAYFCASSPLTTLGRSQETQYFGPGTRLLVL.

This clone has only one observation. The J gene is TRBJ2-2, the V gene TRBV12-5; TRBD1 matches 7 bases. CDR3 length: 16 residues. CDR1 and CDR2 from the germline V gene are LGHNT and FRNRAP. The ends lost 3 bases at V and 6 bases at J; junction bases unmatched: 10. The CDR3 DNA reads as TGTGCTAGTGGTTTCCTGAGGGGGCCTACCCCCGGGGAGCTGTTTTTT. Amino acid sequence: CASGFLRGPTPGELFF.

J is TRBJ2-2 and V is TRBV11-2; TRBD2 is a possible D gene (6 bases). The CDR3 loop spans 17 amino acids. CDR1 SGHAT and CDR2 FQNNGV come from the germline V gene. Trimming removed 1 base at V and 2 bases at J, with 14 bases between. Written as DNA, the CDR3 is TGTGCCAGCAGCTTAGCTGGGGGGAGCGCTAACACCGGGGAGCTGTTTTTT. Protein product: CASSLAGGSANTGELFF. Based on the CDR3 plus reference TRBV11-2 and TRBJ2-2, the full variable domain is EAGVAQSPRYKIIEKRQSVAFWCNPISGHATLYWYQQILGQGPKLLIQFQNNGVVDDSQLPKDRFSAERLKGVDSTLKIQPAKLEDSAVYLCASSLAGGSANTGELFFGEGSRLTVL.

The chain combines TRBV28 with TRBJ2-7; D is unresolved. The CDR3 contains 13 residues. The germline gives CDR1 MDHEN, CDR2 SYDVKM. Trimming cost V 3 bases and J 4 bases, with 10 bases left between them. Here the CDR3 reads CASSFLPNYEQYF. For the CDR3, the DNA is TGTGCCAGCAGTTTTCTCCCTAATTACGAGCAGTACTTC.

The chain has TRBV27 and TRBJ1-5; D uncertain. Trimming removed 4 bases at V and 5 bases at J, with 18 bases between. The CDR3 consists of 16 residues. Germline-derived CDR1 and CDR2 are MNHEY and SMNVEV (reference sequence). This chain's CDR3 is CASSSGRRLVHQPQHF. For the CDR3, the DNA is TGTGCCAGCAGTTCGGGCCGCAGGCTGGTCCATCAGCCCCAGCATTTT.

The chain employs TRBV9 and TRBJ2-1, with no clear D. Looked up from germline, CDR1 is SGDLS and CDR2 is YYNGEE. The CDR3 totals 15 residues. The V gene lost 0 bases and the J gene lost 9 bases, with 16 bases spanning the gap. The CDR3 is CASSVDPGSTIEQFF. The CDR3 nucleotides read TGTGCCAGCAGCGTAGATCCCGGGTCCACGATTGAGCAGTTCTTC.

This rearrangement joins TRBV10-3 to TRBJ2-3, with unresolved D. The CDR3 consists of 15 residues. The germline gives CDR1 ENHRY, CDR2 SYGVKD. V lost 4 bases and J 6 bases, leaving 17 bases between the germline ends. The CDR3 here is CAISGAPGRTDTQYF. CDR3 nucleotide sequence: TGTGCCATCAGTGGGGCCCCTGGACGTACGGATACGCAGTATTTT.

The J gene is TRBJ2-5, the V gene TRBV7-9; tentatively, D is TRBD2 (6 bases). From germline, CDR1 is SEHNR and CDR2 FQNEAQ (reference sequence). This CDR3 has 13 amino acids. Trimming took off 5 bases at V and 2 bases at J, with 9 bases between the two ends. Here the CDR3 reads CASSPREQETQYF. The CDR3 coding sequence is TGTGCCAGCAGCCCCCGGGAGCAAGAGACCCAGTACTTC.

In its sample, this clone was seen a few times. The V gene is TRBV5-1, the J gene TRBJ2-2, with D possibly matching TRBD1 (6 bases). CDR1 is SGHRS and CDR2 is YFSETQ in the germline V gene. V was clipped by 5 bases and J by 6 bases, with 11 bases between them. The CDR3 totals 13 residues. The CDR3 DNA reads TGCGCCAGCAGGCCTACAGGGTCCGGGGAGCTGTTTTTT. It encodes CASRPTGSGELFF.